The 2 T cell receptor beta chains below come from one sample, sequenced in a study of blood T cell repertoires in COVID-19. Sequencing was performed with immunoSEQ multiplex PCR; in TCRdb, only in-frame clones are kept and a portion is missing. The sample carries 95,000 to 150,000 clones, roughly 85% recorded once. The sample taken for sequencing was peripheral blood. The source is a human donor in a cohort sampled during active COVID-19.

The chain employs TRBV6-5 and TRBJ1-4; D is uncertain. The CDR3 spans 15 residues. Germline loops: CDR1 MNHEY, CDR2 SVGAGI. The ends were cut back, 5 bases at V and 5 bases at J, with 15 bases in the middle. Here the CDR3 DNA reads TGTGCCAGCAGTAAGAGGACGGACTGGAATGAAAAACTGTTTTTT. Translating gives CASSKRTDWNEKLFF.

This chain connects TRBV5-1 to TRBJ2-2, with 7 positions matching TRBD2. CDR1 is SGHRS and CDR2 is YFSETQ in the germline V gene. The CDR3 contains 16 residues. V lost 1 base, J lost 0 bases, and 3 bases stayed unmatched. The CDR3 DNA reads TGCGCCAGCAGCTTGTTGGCGGGGGCGAACACCGGGGAGCTGTTTTTT. It specifies CASSLLAGANTGELFF.